Below are 17 T cell receptor beta chains sequenced from a single sample in a study of OX40 agonist ivuxolimab in advanced cancers. Clones were sequenced by immunoSEQ multiplex PCR, and TCRdb holds only the in-frame ones, with some missing. In the table there are around 12,000 clones, around 83% of which are singletons. Sequencing used CD4+ or CD8+ T cells sorted from blood, obtained in a trial of the OX40 agonist ivuxolimab. The receptors shown here come from an adult with an advanced solid tumor such as melanoma, head and neck, liver or kidney cancer.

The rearrangement uses TRBV2 and TRBJ2-3, with D perhaps TRBD1 (5 bases). V lost 6 bases, J lost 4 bases, and 20 bases lay in between. The CDR3 is 16 amino acids. Per germline, CDR1 SNHLY and CDR2 FYNNEI. This chain's CDR3 is CASRERRAGPADTQYF. The CDR3, as DNA: TGTGCCAGCAGGGAAAGAAGGGCAGGGCCAGCAGATACGCAGTATTTT.

This chain links TRBV5-1 with TRBJ1-2; no clear D gene. Per germline, CDR1 SGHRS and CDR2 YFSETQ. The CDR3 is 14 residues long. Trimming pared 4 bases from V and 1 base from J, leaving 11 bases between. The CDR3 protein is CASSLDAVNYGYTF. The CDR3 DNA sequence: TGCGCCAGCAGCCTGGACGCCGTTAACTATGGCTACACCTTC.

J is TRBJ1-3 and V is TRBV5-6; no firm D call. Deletions cut 0 bases from V and 7 bases from J, with 14 bases between. The CDR3 spans 15 residues. Germline V gene sequence: CDR1 SGHDT, CDR2 YYEEEE. CDR3 amino acids: CASSLAGSLRNTIYF. Here the CDR3 DNA reads TGTGCCAGCAGCTTGGCCGGGTCTCTACGGAACACCATATATTTT.

The chain combines TRBV7-9 with TRBJ1-4, with TRBD1 as a possible D gene (6 bases). Trimming cost V 5 bases and J 8 bases, with 12 bases left between them. CDR3 length: 13 residues. Germline V gene sequence: CDR1 SEHNR, CDR2 FQNEAQ (reference sequence). CDR3 DNA: TGTGCCAGCAGCCCCTCAGGGGTGGAAAAACTGTTTTTT. Its protein is CASSPSGVEKLFF.

CDR3 in amino acids: CASSPGGMGTYEQYF. In DNA form, the CDR3 reads TGCGCCAGCAGCCCTGGGGGTATGGGAACCTACGAGCAGTACTTC. This sequence joins TRBV5-1 and TRBJ2-7; D tentatively fits TRBD1 or TRBD2 (5 bases each). In germline, CDR1 is SGHRS, CDR2 YFSETQ. This CDR3 has 15 residues. Trimming took off 4 bases at V and 2 bases at J, with 16 bases between the two ends.

The gene calls are TRBV13 and TRBJ2-1; 9 bases agree with TRBD2. CDR1 is PRHDT and CDR2 is FYEKMQ in the germline V gene (reference sequence). With V trimmed by 8 bases and J by 5 bases, 13 bases remained unmatched. The CDR3 is 16 residues long. CDR3 residues: CASHSGAGGAHNEQFF. CDR3 sequence (DNA): TGTGCCAGCCACAGCGGGGCGGGAGGGGCCCACAATGAGCAGTTCTTC.

The chain links TRBV28 to TRBJ1-5; D gene uncertain. CDR3 length: 15 residues. V lost 4 bases to trimming and J lost 0 bases, with 10 bases between them. CDR1 is MDHEN and CDR2 is SYDVKM in the germline V gene. The CDR3 protein is CASSSHGGSNQPQHF. In DNA, the CDR3 is TGTGCCAGCAGTTCGCATGGAGGTAGCAATCAGCCCCAGCATTTT.

Worth noting for this clone: One junction end disagrees with the germline gene, perhaps due to a read error. V gene TRBV7-9 combines with J gene TRBJ2-5; 7 positions agree with TRBD2. Germline loops: CDR1 SEHNR, CDR2 FQNEAQ (reference sequence). The CDR3 length is 15 residues. The CDR3: CASSFTGGAREAQYF. In DNA, the CDR3 is TGTGCCAGCAGCTTTACGGGAGGCGCAAGAGAGGCCCAGTACTTC.

This clone was counted a single time. V is TRBV29-1 and J is TRBJ2-1, with TRBD2 matching 10 bases. With V trimmed by 1 base and J by 8 bases, 14 bases remained unmatched. The CDR3 has 17 residues. From germline, CDR1 is SQVTM and CDR2 ANQGSEA. The CDR3 region is CSVEGLSGRALVDEQFF. Written as DNA, the CDR3 is TGCAGCGTTGAAGGACTAAGCGGGAGGGCCCTGGTGGATGAGCAGTTCTTC.

CDR3 residues: CASSQSVTGVGYTF. DNA for the CDR3: TGTGCCAGCAGCCAATCGGTGACAGGGGTCGGCTACACCTTC. The V and J genes are TRBV16 and TRBJ1-2, with 8 bases lining up with TRBD1. With V trimmed by 0 bases and J by 8 bases, 5 bases remained unmatched. The CDR3 covers 14 residues. Germline-derived CDR1 and CDR2 are KGHSY and FQNENV.

V usage is TRBV13 and J usage is TRBJ2-3, with a weak D call TRBD2 (5 bases). The V gene lost 0 bases and the J gene lost 0 bases, with 10 bases spanning the gap. Germline CDR1 PRHDT, CDR2 FYEKMQ (reference sequence). There are 16 residues in the CDR3. CDR3 protein: CASSLGLSGSTDTQYF. CDR3 DNA: TGTGCCAGCAGCTTAGGCCTGTCGGGGAGCACAGATACGCAGTATTTT.

The chain combines TRBV13 with TRBJ1-2; perhaps TRBD1 as D (5 bases). From germline, CDR1 is PRHDT and CDR2 FYEKMQ (reference sequence). Trimming removed 5 bases at V and 8 bases at J, with 18 bases between. The CDR3 has 14 residues. As DNA, the CDR3 is TGTGCCAGCAGCCCAATCCCAGGGTTTGACGGCTACACCTTC. It is translated as CASSPIPGFDGYTF.

This chain's CDR3 is CASSQDLWGLGTDTQYF. The CDR3 DNA reads TGTGCCAGCAGCCAAGATCTTTGGGGGCTCGGCACAGATACGCAGTATTTT. The V call is TRBV14, the J call TRBJ2-3, with a weak D call TRBD1 (6 bases). This CDR3 is built from 17 residues. Germline loops: CDR1 SGHDN, CDR2 FVKESK. Trimming took off 0 bases at V and 1 base at J, with 14 bases between the two ends.

This clone occurred once. The V gene is TRBV29-1, the J gene TRBJ2-7; TRBD2 agrees at 7 bases. The CDR3 is made up of 12 amino acids. Germline CDR1 and CDR2: SQVTM and ANQGSEA. The V segment lost 4 bases and the J segment 3 bases; nucleotides outside the gene matches: 3. CDR3 residues: CSVGGGHYEQYF. CDR3 DNA: TGCAGCGTTGGGGGGGGTCACTACGAGCAGTACTTC.

This clone showed up just once. The V gene is TRBV4-1, the J gene TRBJ2-2, with D hard to call. The V and J ends lost 3 bases and 2 bases respectively, with 7 bases between them. The length of the CDR3 is 14 residues. CDR1 MGHRA and CDR2 YSYEKL come from the germline V gene. CDR3 residues: CASSHAVNTGELFF. DNA of the CDR3: TGCGCCAGCAGCCACGCAGTAAACACCGGGGAGCTGTTTTTT.

The chain employs TRBV6-1 and TRBJ1-2; a possible D gene is TRBD1 (6 bases). CDR1 MNHNS and CDR2 SASEGT come from the germline V gene. This CDR3 has 14 amino acids. V lost 7 bases and J lost 3, with 15 bases in between. CDR3 DNA: TGTGCCAGCACTGGACAGCCTGGTGACTATGGCTACACCTTC. This translates into CASTGQPGDYGYTF.

CDR3 bases: TGTGCCAGCAGTTTTAACCTACGGGATGGCTACACCTTC. This sequence encodes CASSFNLRDGYTF. The chain joins TRBV27 to TRBJ1-2; D is unresolved. The V gene lost 3 bases and the J gene lost 6 bases, with 11 bases spanning the gap. The CDR3 sequence is 13 residues long. Germline V gene sequence: CDR1 MNHEY, CDR2 SMNVEV (reference sequence).